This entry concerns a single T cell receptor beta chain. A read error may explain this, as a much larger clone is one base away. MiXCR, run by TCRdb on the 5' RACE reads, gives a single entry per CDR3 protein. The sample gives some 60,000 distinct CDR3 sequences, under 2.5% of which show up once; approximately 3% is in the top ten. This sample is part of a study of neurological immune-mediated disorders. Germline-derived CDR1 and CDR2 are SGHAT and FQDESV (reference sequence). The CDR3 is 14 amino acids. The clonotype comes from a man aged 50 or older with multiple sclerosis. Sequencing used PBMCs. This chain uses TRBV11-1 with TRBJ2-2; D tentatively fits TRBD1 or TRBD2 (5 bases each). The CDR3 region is CASSLGTGTGALFF. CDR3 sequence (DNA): TGTGCCAGCAGCTTAGGGACCGGGACCGGGGCGCTGTTTTTT.